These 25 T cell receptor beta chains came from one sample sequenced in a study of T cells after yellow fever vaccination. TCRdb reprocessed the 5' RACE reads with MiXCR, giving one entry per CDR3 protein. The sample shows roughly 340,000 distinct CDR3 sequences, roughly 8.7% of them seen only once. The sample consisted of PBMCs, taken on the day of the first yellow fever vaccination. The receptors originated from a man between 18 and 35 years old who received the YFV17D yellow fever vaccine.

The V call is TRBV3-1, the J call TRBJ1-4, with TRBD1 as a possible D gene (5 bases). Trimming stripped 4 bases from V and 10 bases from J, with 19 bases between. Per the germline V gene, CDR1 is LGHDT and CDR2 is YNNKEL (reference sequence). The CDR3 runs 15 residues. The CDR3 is CASSPRVGADAKLFF. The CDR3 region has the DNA TGTGCCAGCAGCCCGCGGGTAGGGGCCGACGCAAAACTGTTTTTT.

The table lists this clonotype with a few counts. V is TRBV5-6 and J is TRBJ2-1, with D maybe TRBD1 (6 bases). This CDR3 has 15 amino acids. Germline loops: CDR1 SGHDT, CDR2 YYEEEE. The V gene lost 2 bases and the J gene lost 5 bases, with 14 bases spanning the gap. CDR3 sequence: CASSLSGTQNNEQFF. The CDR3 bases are TGTGCCAGCAGCTTATCCGGGACACAGAACAATGAGCAGTTCTTC.

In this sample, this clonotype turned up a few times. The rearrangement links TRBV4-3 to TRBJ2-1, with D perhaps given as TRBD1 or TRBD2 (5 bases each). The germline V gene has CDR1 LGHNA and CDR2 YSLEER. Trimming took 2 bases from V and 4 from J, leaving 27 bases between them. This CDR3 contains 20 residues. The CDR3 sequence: CASSQRVDGTSPYIYNEQFF. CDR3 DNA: TGCGCCAGCAGCCAACGTGTTGACGGGACGTCCCCATATATTTACAATGAGCAGTTCTTC.

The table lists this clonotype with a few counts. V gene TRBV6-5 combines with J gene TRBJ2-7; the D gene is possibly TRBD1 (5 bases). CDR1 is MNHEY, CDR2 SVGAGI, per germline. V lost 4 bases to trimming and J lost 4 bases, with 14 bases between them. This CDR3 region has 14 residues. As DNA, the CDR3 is TGTGCCAGCAGTTCCGTCAGGGATACGTACGAGCAGTACGTC. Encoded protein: CASSSVRDTYEQYV.

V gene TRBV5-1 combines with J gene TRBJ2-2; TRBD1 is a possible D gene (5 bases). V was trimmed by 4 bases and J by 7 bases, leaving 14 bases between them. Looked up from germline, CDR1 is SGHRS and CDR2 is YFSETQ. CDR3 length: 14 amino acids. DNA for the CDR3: TGCGCCAGCAGCCTACAGGAAAGCCACGGGGAGCTGTTTTTT. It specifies CASSLQESHGELFF.

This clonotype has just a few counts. CDR3 DNA sequence: TGCAGTGCTTTACGGACTAGCGGCTACGAGCAGTACTTC. Its translation: CSALRTSGYEQYF. V is TRBV20-1 and J is TRBJ2-7, with TRBD2 identical over 10 bases. Germline-derived CDR1 and CDR2 are DFQATT and SNEGSKA (reference sequence). With 5 bases clipped from V and 3 bases from J, the junction kept 4 bases outside the gene matches. The CDR3 loop spans 13 amino acids.

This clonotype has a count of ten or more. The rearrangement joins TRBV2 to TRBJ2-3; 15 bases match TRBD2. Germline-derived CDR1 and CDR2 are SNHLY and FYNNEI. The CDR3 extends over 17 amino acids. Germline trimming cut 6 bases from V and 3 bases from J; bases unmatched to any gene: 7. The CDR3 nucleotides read TGTGCCAGCAGGATAGGACTAGCGGGGGGGCGGACAGATACGCAGTATTTT. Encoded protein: CASRIGLAGGRTDTQYF. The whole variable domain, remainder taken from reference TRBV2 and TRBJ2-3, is EPEVTQTPSHQVTQMGQEVILRCVPISNHLYFYWYRQILGQKVEFLVSFYNNEISEKSEIFDDQFSVERPDGSNFTLKIRSTKLEDSAMYFCASRIGLAGGRTDTQYFGPGTRLTVL.

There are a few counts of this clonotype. The DNA for the CDR3 is TGTGCCAGCAGCCTCTTGGGGGGGGCCGCAGATACGCAGTATTTT. Residues: CASSLLGGAADTQYF. The rearrangement links TRBV7-3 to TRBJ2-3, with D tentatively TRBD2 (7 bases). With 5 bases removed from V and 4 bases from J, the gap between germline ends came to 16 bases. The CDR3 totals 15 residues. Germline assignment: CDR1 SGHTA and CDR2 FQGTGA. Combining the CDR3 with reference TRBV7-3 and TRBJ2-3 gives the whole variable domain GAGVSQTPSNKVTEKGKYVELRCDPISGHTALYWYRQSLGQGPEFLIYFQGTGAADDSGLPNDRFFAVRPEGSVSTLKIQRTERGDSAVYLCASSLLGGAADTQYFGPGTRLTVL.

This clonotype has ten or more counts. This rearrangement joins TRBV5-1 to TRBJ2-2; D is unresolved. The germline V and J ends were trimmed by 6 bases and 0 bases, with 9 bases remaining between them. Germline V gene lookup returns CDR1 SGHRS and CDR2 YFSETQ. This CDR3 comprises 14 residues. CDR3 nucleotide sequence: TGCGCCAGCATGGTGGCGACGAACACCGGGGAGCTGTTTTTT. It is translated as CASMVATNTGELFF. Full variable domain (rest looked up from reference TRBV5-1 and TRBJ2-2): KAGVTQTPRYLIKTRGQQVTLSCSPISGHRSVSWYQQTPGQGLQFLFEYFSETQRNKGNFPGRFSGRQFSNSRSEMNVSTLELGDSALYLCASMVATNTGELFFGEGSRLTVL.

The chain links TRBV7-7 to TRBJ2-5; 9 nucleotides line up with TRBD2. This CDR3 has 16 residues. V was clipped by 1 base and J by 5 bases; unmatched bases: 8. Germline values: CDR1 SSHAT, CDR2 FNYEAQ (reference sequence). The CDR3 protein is CASSLDLAGGGETQYF. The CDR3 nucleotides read TGTGCCAGCAGCTTAGATCTGGCGGGGGGGGGCGAGACCCAGTACTTC.

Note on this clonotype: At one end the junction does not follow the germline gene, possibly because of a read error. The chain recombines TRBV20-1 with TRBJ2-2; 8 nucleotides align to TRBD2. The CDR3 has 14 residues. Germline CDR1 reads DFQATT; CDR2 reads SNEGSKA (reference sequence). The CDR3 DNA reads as TGCAGTGCCGCGGGGGGAGGGAACGCCGGGGAGCTGTTTTTT. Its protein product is CSAAGGGNAGELFF.

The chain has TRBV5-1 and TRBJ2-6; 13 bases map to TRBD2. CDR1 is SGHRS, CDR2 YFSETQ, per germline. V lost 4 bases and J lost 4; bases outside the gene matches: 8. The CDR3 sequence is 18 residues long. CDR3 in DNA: TGCGCCAGCAGCCTAACTAGCGGGGGGGCCGCCGGGGCCAACGTCCTGACTTTC. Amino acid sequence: CASSLTSGGAAGANVLTF.

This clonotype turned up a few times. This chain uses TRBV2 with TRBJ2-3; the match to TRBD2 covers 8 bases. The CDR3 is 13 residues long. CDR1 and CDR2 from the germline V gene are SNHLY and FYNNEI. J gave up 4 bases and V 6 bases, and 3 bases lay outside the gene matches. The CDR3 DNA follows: TGTGCCAGCAGCGGGGGGGCCCCAGATACGCAGTATTTT. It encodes CASSGGAPDTQYF.

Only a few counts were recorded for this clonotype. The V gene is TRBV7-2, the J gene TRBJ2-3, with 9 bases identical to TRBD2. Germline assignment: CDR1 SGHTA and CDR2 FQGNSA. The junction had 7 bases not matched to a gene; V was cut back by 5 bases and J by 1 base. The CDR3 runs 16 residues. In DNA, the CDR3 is TGTGCCAGCAGCCCGAGGACTAGCGCGGGCACAGATACGCAGTATTTT. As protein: CASSPRTSAGTDTQYF.

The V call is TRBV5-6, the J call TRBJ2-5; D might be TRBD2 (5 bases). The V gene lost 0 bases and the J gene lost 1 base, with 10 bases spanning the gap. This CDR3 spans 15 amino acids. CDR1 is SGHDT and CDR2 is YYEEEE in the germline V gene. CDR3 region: CASSLEGLAQETQYF. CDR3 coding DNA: TGTGCCAGCAGCTTGGAGGGTCTAGCCCAAGAGACCCAGTACTTC.

The CDR3 here is CASSESADRPDGYTF. CDR3 nucleotides: TGCGCCAGCAGTGAGTCCGCAGACAGACCAGATGGCTACACCTTC. The chain carries TRBV10-1 and TRBJ1-2; perhaps TRBD1 as D (5 bases). Germline CDR1 WNHNN, CDR2 SYGVQD (reference sequence). The V gene lost 0 bases and the J gene lost 6 bases, with 14 bases spanning the gap. The CDR3 loop spans 15 amino acids.

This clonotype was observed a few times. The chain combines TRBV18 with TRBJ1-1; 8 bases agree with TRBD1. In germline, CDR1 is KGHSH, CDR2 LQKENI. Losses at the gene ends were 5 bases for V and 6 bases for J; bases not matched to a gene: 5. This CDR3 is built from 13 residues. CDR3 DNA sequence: TGTGCCAGCTCAACCCAGGGGGCCCCTGAAGCTTTCTTT. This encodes CASSTQGAPEAFF.

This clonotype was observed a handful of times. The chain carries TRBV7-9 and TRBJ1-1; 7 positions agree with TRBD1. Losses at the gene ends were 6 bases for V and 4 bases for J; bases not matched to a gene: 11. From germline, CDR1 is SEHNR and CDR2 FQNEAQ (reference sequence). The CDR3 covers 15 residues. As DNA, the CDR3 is TGTGCCAGCAGGTGCTGGGACAGTACCTGCACTGAAGCTTTCTTT. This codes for CASRCWDSTCTEAFF.

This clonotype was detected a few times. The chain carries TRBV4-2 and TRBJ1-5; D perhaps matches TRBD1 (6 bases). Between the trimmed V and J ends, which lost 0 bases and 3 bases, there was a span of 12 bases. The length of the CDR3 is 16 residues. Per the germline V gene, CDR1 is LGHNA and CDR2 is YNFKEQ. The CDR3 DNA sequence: TGTGCCAGCAGCCAAGATTTGACAGGTCCCAATCAGCCCCAGCATTTT. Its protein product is CASSQDLTGPNQPQHF.

The CDR3: CASSSVGGGYTF. In DNA, the CDR3 is TGTGCCAGCTCATCTGTTGGTGGTGGCTACACCTTC. The chain has TRBV18 and TRBJ1-2; D remains ambiguous. Between the trimmed V and J ends, which lost 5 bases and 7 bases, there was a span of 11 bases. The CDR3 has 12 amino acids. Germline CDR1 and CDR2: KGHSH and LQKENI.

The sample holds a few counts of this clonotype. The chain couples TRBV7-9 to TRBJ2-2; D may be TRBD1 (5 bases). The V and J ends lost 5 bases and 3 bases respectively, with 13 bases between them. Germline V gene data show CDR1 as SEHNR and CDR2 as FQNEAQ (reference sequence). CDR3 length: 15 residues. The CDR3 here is CASSPRQGYTGELFF. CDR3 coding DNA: TGTGCCAGCAGCCCACGGCAGGGATACACCGGGGAGCTGTTTTTT.

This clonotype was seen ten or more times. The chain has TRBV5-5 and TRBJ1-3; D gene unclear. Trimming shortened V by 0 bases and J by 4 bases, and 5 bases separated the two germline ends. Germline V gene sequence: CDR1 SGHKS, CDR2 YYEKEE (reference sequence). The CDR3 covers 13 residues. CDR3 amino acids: CASSLEWGNTIYF. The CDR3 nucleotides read TGTGCCAGCAGCTTGGAATGGGGAAACACCATATATTTT.

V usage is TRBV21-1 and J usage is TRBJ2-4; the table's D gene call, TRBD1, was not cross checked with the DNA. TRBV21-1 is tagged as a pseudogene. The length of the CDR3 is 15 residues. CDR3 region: CASSNYRGRENIQYF. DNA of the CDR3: TGTGCCAGCAGCAATTACAGGGGGCGCGAAAACATTCAGTACTTC.

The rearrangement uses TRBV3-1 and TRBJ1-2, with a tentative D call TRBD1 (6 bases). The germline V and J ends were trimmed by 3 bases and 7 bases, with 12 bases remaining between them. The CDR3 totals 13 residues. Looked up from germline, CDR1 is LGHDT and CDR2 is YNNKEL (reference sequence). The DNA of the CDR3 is TGTGCCAGCAGCCATGGGGGGCACTGTGGCTACACCTTC. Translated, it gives CASSHGGHCGYTF.

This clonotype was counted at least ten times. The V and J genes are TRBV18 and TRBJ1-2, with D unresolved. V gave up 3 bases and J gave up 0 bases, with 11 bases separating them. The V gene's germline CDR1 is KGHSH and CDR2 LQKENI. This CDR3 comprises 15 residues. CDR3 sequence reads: CASSPLADANYGYTF. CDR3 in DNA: TGTGCCAGCTCACCGTTAGCAGACGCTAACTATGGCTACACCTTC.